Following are 31 T cell receptor beta chains from one sample sequenced in a study of blood T cells in healthy people across ages. Alongside a J-beta primer mix, a sample-barcoded 5' primer served in a second PCR lasting about 7 to 11 cycles. TCRdb re-derived calls from the 5' RACE reads in MiXCR, one entry per CDR3 protein. The sample records some 1,500,000 distinct CDR3 sequences, approximately 42% being singletons. Sequenced input: blood. The receptors were gathered from a woman aged 18-29 years in good health.

This chain connects TRBV6-1 to TRBJ1-1, with 9 nucleotides matching TRBD1. This CDR3 is built from 15 residues. In germline, CDR1 is MNHNS, CDR2 SASEGT. Trimming removed 4 bases from V and 8 bases from J; junction bases left unmatched: 11. CDR3 region: CASSGRDRDNREAFF. The CDR3 nucleotides are TGTGCCAGCAGTGGCCGGGACAGGGATAATCGCGAAGCTTTCTTT.

Only a few counts were recorded for this clonotype. This chain uses TRBV18 with TRBJ1-1; TRBD1 agrees at 10 bases. Germline CDR1 is KGHSH and CDR2 is LQKENI. This CDR3 has 14 amino acids. The J segment lost 5 bases and the V segment lost 5 bases, leaving 5 bases of the junction unmatched. CDR3 loop: CASSAWDRGTEAFF. The CDR3 DNA sequence: TGTGCCAGCTCAGCCTGGGACAGGGGAACTGAAGCTTTCTTT.

Ten or more counts support this clonotype. The gene calls are TRBV5-1 and TRBJ2-7; D call uncertain. V lost 1 base and J 0 bases, leaving 8 bases between the germline ends. The length of the CDR3 is 14 residues. The germline gives CDR1 SGHRS, CDR2 YFSETQ. The CDR3 nucleotides read TGCGCCAGCAGCTTGAGTGTGGGCTCCTACGAGCAGTACTTC. Translating gives CASSLSVGSYEQYF.

There are a few counts of this clonotype. J is TRBJ2-7 and V is TRBV11-2; TRBD1 or TRBD2 may be the D gene (5 bases each). The CDR3 extends over 15 amino acids. V lost 5 bases and J lost 7, with 21 bases in between. Germline V gene data show CDR1 as SGHAT and CDR2 as FQNNGV. DNA of the CDR3: TGTGCCAGCAGCCTCTATGGGGGAGCGTACAATGAGCAGTACTTC. Amino acid sequence: CASSLYGGAYNEQYF.

The chain is built from TRBV28 and TRBJ1-2; D remains ambiguous. The CDR3 totals 15 residues. Per germline, CDR1 MDHEN and CDR2 SYDVKM. Trimming took off 3 bases at V and 7 bases at J, with 18 bases between the two ends. This CDR3 reads CASSFPDLLRGGYTF. CDR3 coding DNA: TGTGCCAGCAGTTTTCCGGACCTTCTTCGGGGTGGCTACACCTTC.

This clonotype was seen a single time. This chain uses TRBV7-9 with TRBJ1-2; D is unresolved. This CDR3 comprises 13 residues. With 5 bases removed from V and 6 bases from J, the gap between germline ends came to 13 bases. Looked up from germline, CDR1 is SEHNR and CDR2 is FQNEAQ (reference sequence). CDR3 residues: CASSTTGWDGYTF. In DNA form, the CDR3 reads TGTGCCAGCAGCACAACCGGGTGGGATGGCTACACCTTC.

The rearrangement uses TRBV9 and TRBJ1-2; D gene unclear. Germline assignment: CDR1 SGDLS and CDR2 YYNGEE. This CDR3 contains 14 residues. Trimming stripped 0 bases from V and 7 bases from J, with 13 bases between. The CDR3 loop reads CASSVGGEGGGYTF. CDR3 coding DNA: TGTGCCAGCAGCGTAGGCGGAGAAGGAGGTGGCTACACCTTC.

The rearrangement joins TRBV29-1 to TRBJ2-4; TRBD2 might be the D (6 bases). V lost 1 base to trimming and J lost 0 bases, with 7 bases between them. The CDR3 extends over 14 amino acids. Germline V gives CDR1 SQVTM, CDR2 ANQGSEA. The DNA for the CDR3 is TGCAGCGTTGAAGGCGGGATAGCCAAAAACATTCAGTACTTC. Translating gives CSVEGGIAKNIQYF.

This clonotype was seen a handful of times. The V call is TRBV27, the J call TRBJ2-5, with 8 bases lining up with TRBD2. The DNA end is more similar to TRBJ2-7, so the J call may be wrong. This CDR3 contains 15 residues. Germline-derived CDR1 and CDR2 are MNHEY and SMNVEV (reference sequence). The CDR3 sequence is CASSFAPGGDYEQYF. The CDR3 region has the DNA TGTGCCAGCAGTTTCGCTCCGGGAGGGGACTACGAGCAGTACTTC.

The sample holds a few counts of this clonotype. The chain carries TRBV6-1 and TRBJ2-7, with a possible D match to TRBD1 (6 bases). Trimming took 8 bases from V and 2 from J, leaving 19 bases between them. This CDR3 has 15 amino acids. CDR1 is MNHNS and CDR2 is SASEGT in the germline V gene. CDR3 coding DNA: TGTGCCAGCTTAAAGCTCCAGGACAGAGCCTACGAGCAGTACTTC. Translated, it gives CASLKLQDRAYEQYF.

V and J are TRBV5-1 and TRBJ1-3; possibly TRBD1 for D (5 bases). The CDR3 contains 15 residues. Germline loops: CDR1 SGHRS, CDR2 YFSETQ. V shed 1 base and J shed 2 bases, with 10 bases lying between them. Written as DNA, the CDR3 is TGCGCCAGCAGCTTGCCCAGGGACCCTGGAAACACCATATATTTT. As protein: CASSLPRDPGNTIYF.

V gene TRBV7-9 combines with J gene TRBJ2-7; perhaps TRBD2 as D (5 bases). The CDR3 totals 15 residues. Germline-derived CDR1 and CDR2 are SEHNR and FQNEAQ (reference sequence). V lost 5 bases, J lost 3 bases, and 17 bases lay in between. CDR3 amino acids: CASSRVGDYDYEQYF. The CDR3 DNA is TGTGCCAGCAGCCGAGTCGGTGACTACGACTACGAGCAGTACTTC.

CDR3 sequence: CASSEIAGSYEQYF. The CDR3 DNA follows: TGTGCCAGCAGTGAAATAGCGGGATCCTACGAGCAGTACTTC. The rearrangement uses TRBV2 and TRBJ2-7; 8 bases are a match to TRBD2. The V and J ends lost 2 bases and 1 base, in that order; junction bases with no gene match: 1. Germline V gives CDR1 SNHLY, CDR2 FYNNEI. This CDR3 region has 14 residues.

The chain links TRBV2 to TRBJ1-1; D not certain. The CDR3 has 14 residues. V was cut by 6 bases and J by 0 bases, with 11 bases left in between. Looked up from germline, CDR1 is SNHLY and CDR2 is FYNNEI. CDR3: CASRRSGMNTEAFF. CDR3 coding DNA: TGTGCCAGCAGGCGTTCGGGGATGAACACTGAAGCTTTCTTT.

The chain recombines TRBV7-9 with TRBJ2-5, with D maybe TRBD2 (6 bases). The V gene lost 5 bases and the J gene lost 0 bases, with 13 bases spanning the gap. CDR1 and CDR2 from the germline V gene are SEHNR and FQNEAQ (reference sequence). This CDR3 region has 15 residues. The CDR3 sequence: CASSPGLTYQETQYF. The CDR3 DNA reads TGTGCCAGCAGCCCGGGACTTACGTACCAAGAGACCCAGTACTTC. Full variable domain (rest looked up from reference TRBV7-9 and TRBJ2-5): DTGVSQNPRHKITKRGQNVTFRCDPISEHNRLYWYRQTLGQGPEFLTYFQNEAQLEKSRLLSDRFSAERPKGSFSTLEIQRTEQGDSAMYLCASSPGLTYQETQYFGPGTRLLVL.

This clonotype has more than one count but fewer than ten. The genes are TRBV3-1 and TRBJ2-1; a possible D gene is TRBD2 (5 bases). The CDR3 spans 12 residues. V was shortened by 1 base and J by 10 bases, with 8 bases between the two germline ends. The germline gives CDR1 LGHDT, CDR2 YNNKEL (reference sequence). CDR3 in DNA: TGTGCCAGCAGCCAAGTAGCGACCGAGCAGTTCTTC. Translation: CASSQVATEQFF.

This clonotype occurred a few times. The chain is built from TRBV6-5 and TRBJ2-5; D might be TRBD2 (7 bases). Germline V CDR1 and CDR2: MNHEY, SVGAGI. The CDR3 runs 16 residues. The germline V and J ends were trimmed by 6 bases and 1 base, with 18 bases remaining between them. The CDR3 reads CASRNKRGTTQETQYF. CDR3 in DNA: TGTGCCAGCAGGAATAAGAGGGGGACTACCCAAGAGACCCAGTACTTC.

The chain joins TRBV27 to TRBJ2-7; a weak D match, TRBD1 (6 bases). The CDR3 covers 17 residues. V lost 7 bases and J 2 bases, leaving 24 bases between the germline ends. In germline, CDR1 is MNHEY, CDR2 SMNVEV (reference sequence). The CDR3 reads CASIRSSGRDTTYEQYF. The CDR3 DNA sequence: TGTGCCAGCATTCGTTCTTCCGGTAGGGACACCACCTACGAGCAGTACTTC.

This chain links TRBV27 with TRBJ1-5, with D hard to call. Germline loops: CDR1 MNHEY, CDR2 SMNVEV (reference sequence). This CDR3 contains 17 residues. Deletions cut 4 bases from V and 5 bases from J, with 21 bases between. For the CDR3, the DNA is TGTGCCAGCAGTTCCGGAGAGGAGATTTCCACCGATCAGCCCCAGCATTTT. Protein product: CASSSGEEISTDQPQHF.

The V call is TRBV9, the J call TRBJ2-3, with D maybe TRBD2 (7 bases). This CDR3 is 15 amino acids long. Per germline, CDR1 SGDLS and CDR2 YYNGEE. Trimming shortened V by 3 bases and J by 10 bases, and 21 bases separated the two germline ends. The CDR3 nucleotides read TGTGCCAGCAGCGGTCCGGGGGGCGTGAGGGATGCGCAGTATTTT. Translating it yields CASSGPGGVRDAQYF.

The gene calls are TRBV12-3 or TRBV12-4 and TRBJ2-7; 7 nucleotides align to TRBD1. The CDR3 loop spans 15 amino acids. Trimming cost V 4 bases and J 7 bases; bases outside gene matches: 13. CDR3 protein: CASSSRTGAGNEQYF. The CDR3 DNA reads TGTGCCAGCAGTTCCCGGACAGGAGCCGGGAATGAGCAGTACTTC.

DNA for the CDR3: TGTGCCAGCAGCTTGGCTTTTAACAATGAGCAGTTCTTC. Translated, it gives CASSLAFNNEQFF. The V call is TRBV7-3, the J call TRBJ2-1, with D unresolved. Germline assignment: CDR1 SGHTA and CDR2 FQGTGA. V was shortened by 3 bases and J by 5 bases, with 8 bases between the two germline ends. The CDR3 covers 13 residues.

The V gene is TRBV4-1, the J gene TRBJ2-1, with D possibly matching TRBD2 (5 bases). Germline lookup yields CDR1 MGHRA and CDR2 YSYEKL. The CDR3 length is 17 residues. Trimming removed 0 bases from V and 6 bases from J, with 18 bases in between. The CDR3: CASSQDNPGFASNEQFF. The CDR3 region has the DNA TGCGCCAGCAGCCAAGATAATCCGGGATTTGCATCCAATGAGCAGTTCTTC.

There are a few counts of this clonotype. The chain has TRBV20-1 and TRBJ2-5, with a weak D call TRBD2 (6 bases). V lost 3 bases and J lost 11, with 25 bases in between. The CDR3 covers 15 residues. Germline V gene sequence: CDR1 DFQATT, CDR2 SNEGSKA (reference sequence). CDR3 residues: CSASGSTHNYNEQYF. The DNA of the CDR3 is TGCAGTGCTAGCGGGAGTACTCACAATTACAATGAGCAGTACTTC.

This clonotype came up once. This chain links TRBV5-1 with TRBJ2-3, with 8 nucleotides matching TRBD2. Germline V gene sequence: CDR1 SGHRS, CDR2 YFSETQ. CDR3 size: 15 residues. J lost 5 bases, V lost 0 bases, and 5 bases had no gene match. The CDR3 DNA sequence: TGCGCCAGCAGCTTGGACGGGAGGGCCATAGATACGCAGTATTTT. Its protein product is CASSLDGRAIDTQYF.

The gene calls are TRBV28 and TRBJ1-6; tentative D call: TRBD1 (5 bases). CDR1 is MDHEN, CDR2 SYDVKM, per germline. The V end was cut by 8 bases, the J end by 7 bases, with 18 bases between. The CDR3 loop spans 15 amino acids. The CDR3 DNA sequence: TGTGCCAGCGAGTCCTGGGCTGGGGGGAATTCACCCCTCCACTTT. Translation gives CASESWAGGNSPLHF.

The CDR3 DNA is TGTGCCAGCAGTTACGACAGGGGGTTAAATACGCAGTATTTT. It translates to CASSYDRGLNTQYF. The rearrangement links TRBV6-5 to TRBJ2-3, with 9 bases that match TRBD1. Germline V gene lookup returns CDR1 MNHEY and CDR2 SVGAGI. J was trimmed by 7 bases and V by 2 bases; bases with no gene match: 4. The CDR3 has 14 residues.

This rearrangement joins TRBV20-1 to TRBJ2-1; 7 nucleotides align to TRBD2. The CDR3 consists of 14 residues. The J segment lost 3 bases and the V segment lost 2 bases, leaving 4 bases of the junction unmatched. Germline V CDR1 and CDR2: DFQATT, SNEGSKA (reference sequence). Written as DNA, the CDR3 is TGCAGTGCTAGATCCGGGAGGTTCTACAATGAGCAGTTCTTC. Protein product: CSARSGRFYNEQFF.

The V gene is TRBV4-2, the J gene TRBJ2-4; D might be TRBD1 (5 bases). The DNA end is a closer match to TRBJ2-7, so the J assignment may be wrong. This CDR3 is 15 amino acids long. CDR1 is LGHNA, CDR2 YNFKEQ, per germline. Here the CDR3 reads CASSPKKQVTYEQYF. As DNA, the CDR3 is TGTGCCAGCAGCCCCAAAAAACAGGTCACCTACGAGCAGTACTTC.

V gene TRBV12-5 combines with J gene TRBJ1-5, with 9 bases lining up with TRBD1. The junction had 10 bases not matched to a gene; V was cut back by 6 bases and J by 7 bases. The CDR3 has 15 amino acids. Per germline, CDR1 LGHNT and CDR2 FRNRAP. The CDR3 protein is CASGRGTGMGQPQHF. In DNA form, the CDR3 reads TGTGCTAGTGGACGTGGGACAGGGATGGGACAGCCCCAGCATTTT.

This clonotype has just a few counts. This chain links TRBV4-2 with TRBJ1-4; the match to TRBD1 covers 10 bases. This CDR3 has 19 residues. Germline CDR1 reads LGHNA; CDR2 reads YNFKEQ. The V segment lost 1 base and the J segment 11 bases; nucleotides outside the gene matches: 19. The chain's CDR3 is CASSQVGDFPRDRGEKLFF. CDR3 nucleotide sequence: TGTGCCAGCAGCCAAGTTGGGGATTTCCCCCGGGACAGGGGAGAGAAACTGTTTTTT.